This T cell receptor beta chain was found in a study of control samples from healthy donors and cancer patients. This table comes from immunoSEQ multiplex PCR, and its TCRdb copy is limited to in-frame clones, with some not included. Of 95,000 to 150,000 clones in the sample, approximately 91% were seen once. V gave up 0 bases and J gave up 8 bases; unmatched junction bases: 17. Germline CDR1 is SGDLS and CDR2 is YYNGEE. The length of the CDR3 is 18 residues. The receptor was isolated from a young woman in good health. V usage is TRBV9 and J usage is TRBJ1-2; 9 positions match TRBD1. The sequenced sample consisted of blood. CDR3 sequence (DNA): TGTGCCAGCAGCGTAGATTCATGGACAGGGGAAGAGGATTTCGGCTACACCTTC. Its protein is CASSVDSWTGEEDFGYTF.